The 22 T cell receptor beta chains listed next were all sequenced from one sample in a study of Ad26.COV2.S vaccination and SARS-CoV-2 variants. Indicated treatment: 15 to 20 received Ad26.COV2.S at low or high dose, single or two shots; about 5 received placebo; per-sample allocation not given. Collection of samples fell on day 63 after the first vaccine or placebo injection. The table came from immunoSEQ multiplex PCR; TCRdb's copy has only in-frame clones and leaves some out. The table lists some 390,000 clones, roughly nine tenths of them singletons. The sample here was peripheral blood, taken in a trial of Ad26.COV2.S vaccine versus placebo. The receptors stem from a person between 18 and 65 years old who received the Ad26.COV2.S COVID-19 vaccine or a placebo.

J is TRBJ1-2 and V is TRBV13; TRBD1 agrees at 7 bases. Germline V CDR1 and CDR2: PRHDT, FYEKMQ (reference sequence). CDR3 length equals 14 residues. Unmatched junction bases numbered 6, after V lost 6 bases and J lost 2 bases. The CDR3 region is CASSMGQLNYGYTF. Here the CDR3 DNA reads TGTGCCAGCAGTATGGGACAGCTGAACTATGGCTACACCTTC.

V and J are TRBV29-1 and TRBJ1-4, with TRBD1 as a possible D gene (5 bases). V shed 6 bases and J shed 7 bases, with 15 bases lying between them. This CDR3 is built from 13 residues. Germline V lookup: CDR1 SQVTM, CDR2 ANQGSEA. The CDR3 DNA reads TGCAGCGTCACAATCCATGGGGGTGAAAAACTGTTTTTT. It encodes CSVTIHGGEKLFF.

In its sample, this clone was seen once. The chain carries TRBV7-2 and TRBJ2-2; D remains ambiguous. V was shortened by 4 bases and J by 1 base, with 10 bases between the two germline ends. Germline assignment: CDR1 SGHTA and CDR2 FQGNSA. The CDR3 contains 15 residues. CDR3 amino acids: CASSSRELNTGELFF. In nucleotides, the CDR3 is TGTGCCAGCAGCTCAAGGGAACTGAACACCGGGGAGCTGTTTTTT.

The chain joins TRBV11-2 to TRBJ2-3; D gene unclear. This CDR3 comprises 12 residues. Between the trimmed V and J ends, which lost 5 bases and 2 bases, there was a span of 5 bases. Germline V gene data show CDR1 as SGHAT and CDR2 as FQNNGV. The CDR3 loop reads CASSLPTDTQYF. The CDR3 DNA is TGTGCCAGCAGCCTCCCCACAGATACGCAGTATTTT.

This sequence joins TRBV5-1 and TRBJ1-2; 8 bases agree with TRBD1. Germline CDR1 SGHRS, CDR2 YFSETQ. The CDR3 spans 13 residues. The trim removed 6 bases at V and 5 bases at J, leaving 6 bases unmatched. Here the CDR3 reads CASTKDREYGYTF. The CDR3 DNA sequence: TGCGCCAGCACCAAGGACAGGGAGTATGGCTACACCTTC. The variable domain in full, completed from reference TRBV5-1 and TRBJ1-2, reads KAGVTQTPRYLIKTRGQQVTLSCSPISGHRSVSWYQQTPGQGLQFLFEYFSETQRNKGNFPGRFSGRQFSNSRSEMNVSTLELGDSALYLCASTKDREYGYTFGSGTRLTVV.

The V and J genes are TRBV6-4 and TRBJ2-3; D gene ambiguous. Germline CDR1 is MRHNA and CDR2 is SNTAGT. Trimming took off 3 bases at V and 5 bases at J, with 9 bases between the two ends. The CDR3 covers 13 residues. The CDR3 here is CASSEGWGDTQYF. The CDR3 nucleotides are TGTGCCAGCAGTGAGGGCTGGGGAGATACGCAGTATTTT.

In the case of this clone: A much larger clone lies one base from this, so it may be a read error. This chain links TRBV6-5 with TRBJ2-2; perhaps TRBD1 as D (6 bases). The CDR3 length is 15 residues. Germline loops: CDR1 MNHEY, CDR2 SVGAGI. V lost 5 bases and J 0 bases, leaving 10 bases between the germline ends. In DNA form, the CDR3 reads TGTGCCAGCAGTCCCGGGACAACGAACACCGGGGAGCTGTTTTTT. This translates into CASSPGTTNTGELFF.

The chain combines TRBV5-1 with TRBJ2-1; D tentatively reads TRBD1 or TRBD2 (6 bases each). The CDR3 consists of 15 residues. The ends were cut back, 1 base at V and 7 bases at J, with 15 bases in the middle. CDR1 and CDR2 (germline): SGHRS, YFSETQ. CDR3 nucleotide sequence: TGCGCCAGCAGCTTGTACGGGGGCTACGGTAATGAGCAGTTCTTC. Encoded protein: CASSLYGGYGNEQFF. Full variable domain (rest looked up from reference TRBV5-1 and TRBJ2-1): KAGVTQTPRYLIKTRGQQVTLSCSPISGHRSVSWYQQTPGQGLQFLFEYFSETQRNKGNFPGRFSGRQFSNSRSEMNVSTLELGDSALYLCASSLYGGYGNEQFFGPGTRLTVL.

The J gene is TRBJ1-1, the V gene TRBV7-9, with D maybe TRBD1 (5 bases). V lost 1 base to trimming and J lost 0 bases, with 21 bases between them. The CDR3 sequence is 19 residues long. CDR1 SEHNR and CDR2 FQNEAQ come from the germline V gene (reference sequence). CDR3 DNA sequence: TGTGCCAGCAGCTTAGTTTCGGTCCGGGACCCCACCATGAACACTGAAGCTTTCTTT. Protein sequence: CASSLVSVRDPTMNTEAFF.

V usage is TRBV27 and J usage is TRBJ1-6; a possible D gene is TRBD1 (5 bases). The CDR3 is 14 residues long. V was pared by 1 base and J by 6 bases, with 7 bases between. In germline, CDR1 is MNHEY, CDR2 SMNVEV (reference sequence). This chain's CDR3 is CASSLWGSNSPLHF. The DNA for the CDR3 is TGTGCCAGCAGTTTATGGGGGTCTAATTCACCCCTCCACTTT.

The CDR3 DNA reads as TGTGCCAGCAGCCAAGATAGCGGGGCCTACGAGCAGTACTTC. Protein sequence: CASSQDSGAYEQYF. The chain has TRBV3-1 (or the pseudogene TRBV3-2) and TRBJ2-7, with 8 bases fitting TRBD2. Germline CDR1 is LGHDT and CDR2 is YNNKEL (reference sequence). CDR3 length: 14 amino acids. Trimming cost V 0 bases and J 2 bases; bases outside gene matches: 0.

This clone was picked up a small number of times. The chain joins TRBV3-1 (or the pseudogene TRBV3-2) to TRBJ1-5; TRBD1 matches at 9 bases. This CDR3 has 14 residues. V shed 4 bases and J 2 bases; nucleotides not matched to a gene: 0. Germline CDR1 and CDR2: LGHDT and YNNKEL (reference sequence). CDR3: CASSRDRGNQPQHF. The CDR3 DNA reads TGTGCCAGCAGCCGGGACAGGGGCAATCAGCCCCAGCATTTT.

A note on this clone: The identical CDR3 is also encoded by other nucleotide sequences in the sample. V and J are TRBV20-1 and TRBJ2-5, with 8 bases that match TRBD1. The germline CDR1 and CDR2 sequences are DFQATT and SNEGSKA (reference sequence). The CDR3 loop spans 11 amino acids. V gave up 5 bases and J gave up 5 bases; unmatched junction bases: 1. The CDR3 loop reads CSARQGETQYF. Here the CDR3 DNA reads TGCAGTGCTCGACAGGGGGAGACCCAGTACTTC.

The chain has TRBV2 and TRBJ2-3; TRBD1 aligns across 10 bases. CDR1 and CDR2 from the germline V gene are SNHLY and FYNNEI. CDR3 size: 15 residues. V shed 6 bases and J 5 bases; nucleotides not matched to a gene: 8. CDR3: CASRRSDRGQDTQYF. CDR3 coding DNA: TGTGCCAGCAGGAGAAGCGACAGGGGGCAAGATACGCAGTATTTT. Looking up the rest from reference TRBV2 and TRBJ2-3 gives the full variable domain: EPEVTQTPSHQVTQMGQEVILRCVPISNHLYFYWYRQILGQKVEFLVSFYNNEISEKSEIFDDQFSVERPDGSNFTLKIRSTKLEDSAMYFCASRRSDRGQDTQYFGPGTRLTVL.

The chain combines TRBV10-1 with TRBJ2-7; D possibly corresponds to TRBD2 (6 bases). This CDR3 region has 16 residues. The ends were cut back, 0 bases at V and 6 bases at J, with 18 bases in the middle. Per germline, CDR1 WNHNN and CDR2 SYGVQD (reference sequence). CDR3 nucleotide sequence: TGCGCCAGCAGTGAGTCCGAGGTGGGGGGTAGAGGCGAGCAGTACTTC. Amino acids: CASSESEVGGRGEQYF.

The chain joins TRBV2 to TRBJ2-7; D unclear. The CDR3 has 13 residues. V was clipped by 4 bases and J by 1 base, with 8 bases between them. Germline CDR1 reads SNHLY; CDR2 reads FYNNEI. CDR3 in DNA: TGTGCCAGCAGTGCCCCCCGATCCTACGAGCAGTACTTC. Translating gives CASSAPRSYEQYF.

This chain connects TRBV7-2 to TRBJ1-2; tentative D call: TRBD1 (5 bases). The CDR3 consists of 14 residues. Germline values: CDR1 SGHTA, CDR2 FQGNSA. V gave up 5 bases and J gave up 3 bases, with 13 bases separating them. The CDR3 region is CASSILTEYYGYTF. The DNA of the CDR3 is TGTGCCAGCAGCATACTGACAGAATACTATGGCTACACCTTC. Based on the CDR3 plus reference TRBV7-2 and TRBJ1-2, the full variable domain is GAGVSQSPSNKVTEKGKDVELRCDPISGHTALYWYRQSLGQGLEFLIYFQGNSAPDKSGLPSDRFSAERTGGSVSTLTIQRTQQEDSAVYLCASSILTEYYGYTFGSGTRLTVV.

V usage is TRBV5-1 and J usage is TRBJ2-5; D might be TRBD1 (6 bases). There are 14 residues in the CDR3. V lost 4 bases to trimming and J lost 1 base, with 11 bases between them. Germline-derived CDR1 and CDR2 are SGHRS and YFSETQ. CDR3 amino acids: CASSPVDSQETQYF. The CDR3 region has the DNA TGCGCCAGCAGCCCGGTGGACAGCCAAGAGACCCAGTACTTC.

The rearrangement links TRBV2 to TRBJ1-4; 7 bases line up with TRBD1. V was pared by 4 bases and J by 8 bases, with 10 bases of the junction left unmatched. Germline-derived CDR1 and CDR2 are SNHLY and FYNNEI. The CDR3 is 15 residues long. The CDR3 region is CASSGLTGFEEKLFF. For the CDR3, the DNA is TGTGCCAGCAGTGGGCTGACAGGGTTTGAGGAAAAACTGTTTTTT.

V and J are TRBV14 and TRBJ2-1, with a possible D match to TRBD1 (6 bases). Germline CDR1 reads SGHDN; CDR2 reads FVKESK. Deletions cut 7 bases from V and 3 bases from J, with 13 bases between. The CDR3 length is 14 residues. The CDR3 sequence is CASNRAGVYNEQFF. The CDR3 DNA reads as TGTGCCAGCAATCGGGCAGGGGTCTACAATGAGCAGTTCTTC.

The chain has TRBV6-5 and TRBJ1-2; D not certain. Germline V lookup: CDR1 MNHEY, CDR2 SVGAGI. This CDR3 has 14 amino acids. Trimming pared 2 bases from V and 7 bases from J, leaving 14 bases between. CDR3 protein: CASSYEAGGSGYTF. The CDR3 region has the DNA TGTGCCAGCAGTTACGAGGCCGGCGGGTCTGGCTACACCTTC.

The rearrangement uses TRBV5-3 and TRBJ1-5; 10 nucleotides align to TRBD1. TRBV5-3 carries the ORF label, with uncertain function. The J segment lost 7 bases and the V segment lost 3 bases, leaving 10 bases of the junction unmatched. The CDR3 is made up of 16 amino acids. This CDR3 reads CARSYRGQGNKQPQHF. CDR3 bases: TGTGCCAGAAGCTACCGGGGACAGGGGAACAAACAGCCCCAGCATTTT.